What follows are 12 T cell receptor beta chains derived from one specimen sequenced in a study of T cells in Graves' hyperthyroidism and ophthalmopathy. RNA transcripts yielded amplified TCR beta CDR3 regions. The TCR CDR3 was amplified in a first-round RT-PCR using the HTBI primer set. In TCRdb, the multiplex PCR reads were re-called with MiXCR into one record per CDR3 protein. The table records hundreds of thousands of distinct CDR3 sequences, less than 20% of them present only once. Material for sequencing was blood. The source of these receptors is a woman between 18 and 29 years old with Graves' hyperthyroidism.

At least ten counts were recorded for this clonotype. The V call is TRBV7-6, the J call TRBJ2-7; 7 bases match TRBD1. V shed 8 bases, J shed 5 bases, and the junction held 6 bases outside the gene matches. The CDR3 consists of 12 residues. Germline loops: CDR1 SGHVS, CDR2 FNYEAQ. As DNA, the CDR3 is TGTGCCAGCGCACTGACAGGGAACGAGCAGTACTTC. Amino acids: CASALTGNEQYF.

This chain connects TRBV20-1 to TRBJ2-5; D may be TRBD1 (5 bases). V lost 1 base and J lost 9, with 18 bases in between. The CDR3 covers 14 residues. CDR1 and CDR2 (germline): DFQATT, SNEGSKA (reference sequence). The CDR3 region is CSARAQGTVMAQYF. The CDR3 coding sequence is TGCAGTGCTAGAGCTCAGGGCACAGTTATGGCCCAGTACTTC.

This clonotype came up many times. CDR3 amino acids: CASSERGLAGDSTDTQYF. As DNA, the CDR3 is TGTGCCAGCTCCGAACGGGGACTAGCGGGGGATAGCACAGATACGCAGTATTTT. The chain couples TRBV2 to TRBJ2-3; 14 bases agree with TRBD2. The CDR3 spans 18 residues. With V trimmed by 8 bases and J by 0 bases, 10 bases remained unmatched. CDR1 and CDR2 from the germline V gene are SNHLY and FYNNEI.

The sample holds many counts of this clonotype. The gene calls are TRBV20-1 and TRBJ2-3, with 13 bases fitting TRBD2. The CDR3 contains 15 residues. The germline V gene has CDR1 DFQATT and CDR2 SNEGSKA (reference sequence). The trim removed 3 bases at V and 4 bases at J, leaving 4 bases unmatched. CDR3 nucleotides: TGCAGTGCTAGTCGGACTAGCGGGGGCCCAGATACGCAGTATTTT. As protein: CSASRTSGGPDTQYF.

J is TRBJ2-7 and V is TRBV15; D ambiguous. Trimming stripped 0 bases from V and 2 bases from J, with 14 bases between. The germline V gene has CDR1 LNHNV and CDR2 YYDKDF (reference sequence). The CDR3 covers 16 residues. CDR3 bases: TGTGCCACCAGCAGAGATTTTTTTCCTACCACCTACGAGCAGTACTTC. Translated, it gives CATSRDFFPTTYEQYF.

This clonotype was detected many times. This chain uses TRBV18 with TRBJ2-1; 14 bases align to TRBD2. The CDR3 has 15 residues. Looked up from germline, CDR1 is KGHSH and CDR2 is LQKENI. J lost 9 bases, V lost 5 bases, and 6 bases had no gene match. The CDR3 coding sequence is TGTGCCAGCTCATCGGGACTAGCGGGAGAAGTTGAGCAGTTCTTC. Protein sequence: CASSSGLAGEVEQFF.

This sequence joins TRBV5-1 and TRBJ2-1; 11 bases fit TRBD2. With V trimmed by 4 bases and J by 3 bases, 6 bases remained unmatched. The V gene's germline CDR1 is SGHRS and CDR2 YFSETQ. The CDR3 is made up of 16 amino acids. CDR3 protein: CASSPLAGVNYNEQFF. CDR3 DNA sequence: TGCGCCAGCAGCCCACTAGCGGGAGTCAACTACAATGAGCAGTTCTTC.

The chain uses TRBV16 and TRBJ2-1; the D is unclear. Trimming took 0 bases from V and 5 from J, leaving 14 bases between them. Germline V gene sequence: CDR1 KGHSY, CDR2 FQNENV. This CDR3 has 16 amino acids. CDR3 sequence reads: CASSQSMSQSHNEQFF. The CDR3 region has the DNA TGTGCCAGCAGCCAATCGATGTCACAGTCCCACAATGAGCAGTTCTTC.

This clonotype was recorded many times. J is TRBJ1-1 and V is TRBV13; D ambiguous. CDR3 length equals 17 residues. CDR1 is PRHDT and CDR2 is FYEKMQ in the germline V gene (reference sequence). Trimming took 4 bases from V and 2 from J, leaving 20 bases between them. The DNA for the CDR3 is TGTGCCAGCAGCTCAGCTAAAGGCTGGATTTTTAACACTGAAGCTTTCTTT. It yields the protein CASSSAKGWIFNTEAFF.

This clonotype has a count of ten or more. The chain has TRBV7-9 and TRBJ2-5; TRBD2 agrees at 7 bases. The CDR3 is made up of 14 amino acids. The germline V gene encodes CDR1 SEHNR and CDR2 FQNEAQ (reference sequence). V shed 4 bases, J shed 4 bases, and the junction held 6 bases outside the gene matches. CDR3 sequence: CASSSRTSIETQYF. DNA of the CDR3: TGTGCCAGCAGCTCAAGGACTAGTATAGAGACCCAGTACTTC.

This clonotype was recorded many times. The genes are TRBV12-3 or TRBV12-4 and TRBJ2-7; either TRBD1 or TRBD2 may supply D (6 bases each). The CDR3 totals 15 residues. Deletions cut 6 bases from V and 0 bases from J, with 15 bases between. CDR3 loop: CASSHGGTRSYEQYF. In nucleotides, the CDR3 is TGTGCCAGCAGCCACGGAGGGACACGCTCCTACGAGCAGTACTTC.

In its sample, this clonotype was seen once. The chain joins TRBV12-3 or TRBV12-4 to TRBJ1-5, with D uncertain. This CDR3 has 14 residues. V lost 5 bases to trimming and J lost 4 bases, with 12 bases between them. CDR3 sequence reads: CASSDTGPNQPQHF. The CDR3, as DNA: TGTGCCAGCAGTGACACGGGTCCTAATCAGCCCCAGCATTTT.